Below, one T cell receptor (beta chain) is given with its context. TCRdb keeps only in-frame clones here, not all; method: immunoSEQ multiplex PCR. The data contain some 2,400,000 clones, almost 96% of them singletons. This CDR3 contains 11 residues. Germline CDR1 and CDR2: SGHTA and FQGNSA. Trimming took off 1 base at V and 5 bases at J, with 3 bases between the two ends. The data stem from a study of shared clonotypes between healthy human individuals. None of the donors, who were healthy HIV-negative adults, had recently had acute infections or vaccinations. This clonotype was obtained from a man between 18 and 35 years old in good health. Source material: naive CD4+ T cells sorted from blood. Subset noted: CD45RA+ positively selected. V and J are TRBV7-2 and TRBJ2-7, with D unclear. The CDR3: CASSLDHEQYF. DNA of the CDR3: TGTGCCAGCAGCTTAGACCACGAGCAGTACTTC.